The 6 T cell receptor beta chains presented below share a single source sample, sequenced in a study of blood T cell repertoires in COVID-19. Repertoires were generated with immunoSEQ multiplex PCR, while TCRdb's copy carries only in-frame clones and drops some. The table includes 90,000 or so clones, about 70% detected once. Sequencing used peripheral blood. The receptor set was obtained from a woman in her fifties or sixties in a cohort sampled during active or convalescent COVID-19.

The CDR3 loop reads CASSLTTTGEAFF. The CDR3 DNA follows: TGTGCCAGCAGCTTGACGACCACAGGTGAAGCTTTCTTT. The chain combines TRBV11-3 with TRBJ1-1, with a tentative D call TRBD1 (5 bases). This CDR3 is 13 amino acids long. The V gene's germline CDR1 is SGHNT and CDR2 YENEEA. V lost 3 bases to trimming and J lost 7 bases, with 12 bases between them.

The chain links TRBV5-1 to TRBJ2-1, with D possibly TRBD2 on 5 matching bases. The CDR3 is 16 amino acids. The V and J ends lost 3 bases and 0 bases respectively, with 13 bases between them. Germline V gene sequence: CDR1 SGHRS, CDR2 YFSETQ. CDR3 coding DNA: TGCGCCAGCAGCTGGATTGACACTAGCTCCTACAATGAGCAGTTCTTC. As protein: CASSWIDTSSYNEQFF.

The chain is built from TRBV25-1 and TRBJ2-2; TRBD2 matches at 9 bases. CDR3 size: 16 residues. Germline trimming cut 5 bases from V and 4 bases from J; bases unmatched to any gene: 8. The V gene's germline CDR1 is MGHDK and CDR2 SYGVNS. The CDR3 region is CASSPQRRGGTGELFF. CDR3 sequence (DNA): TGTGCCAGCAGTCCCCAGCGGCGGGGGGGCACCGGGGAGCTGTTTTTT.

The CDR3 DNA reads TGTGCCTGGAGCGCTAGAAATTTCGAGCAGTACTTC. It translates to CAWSARNFEQYF. V and J are TRBV30 and TRBJ2-7; no clear D gene. The V end lost 3 bases, the J end lost 6 bases, and 12 bases lay between the germline ends. Germline CDR1 reads GTSNPN; CDR2 reads SVGIG (reference sequence). The CDR3 has 12 residues. Together with reference TRBV30 and TRBJ2-7, the CDR3 gives the full variable domain: SQTIHQWPATLVQPVGSPLSLECTVEGTSNPNLYWYRQAAGRGLQLLFYSVGIGQISSEVPQNLSASRPQDRQFILSSKKLLLSDSGFYLCAWSARNFEQYFGPGTRLTVT.

The chain carries TRBV6-5 and TRBJ1-6, with D possibly matching TRBD1 (5 bases). Germline V lookup: CDR1 MNHEY, CDR2 SVGAGI. There are 15 residues in the CDR3. Trimming shortened V by 0 bases and J by 9 bases, and 12 bases separated the two germline ends. CDR3 sequence: CASSYSSQAFSPLHF. For the CDR3, the DNA is TGTGCCAGCAGTTACTCCTCACAGGCGTTTTCACCCCTCCACTTT.

This clone has only one observation. This chain connects TRBV5-5 to TRBJ1-2; TRBD1 matches at 9 bases. Trimming took 1 base from V and 5 from J; bases not matched to a gene: 9. The CDR3 consists of 16 residues. Germline V gene lookup returns CDR1 SGHKS and CDR2 YYEKEE (reference sequence). CDR3 DNA sequence: TGTGCCAGCAGCTTGCTCACAGGGGGCGCAGGGTATGGCTACACCTTC. It encodes CASSLLTGGAGYGYTF.